One TCR beta chain is described in this entry. The target antigen is unknown. The data are from a study of T cell repertoires in cytomegalovirus infection. Whole-study context: Shared public TCR beta signatures pointed to both CMV infection and a matching HLA type.

TCRdb passed the reads through MiXCR, listing each CDR3 protein once. This table has roughly 640,000 distinct CDR3 sequences, approximately 24% appearing once. Trimming removed 6 bases at V and 2 bases at J, with 17 bases between. CDR3 length: 14 residues. The germline gives CDR1 DFQATT, CDR2 SNEGSKA (reference sequence). Study-level points and caveats: Summed frequency of shared TCR beta families picked out CMV carriers who also had the relevant HLA. CMV-specific TCR beta clonotypes restricted by HLA-C were the ones dominating the ex vivo response.

The V call is TRBV20-1, the J call TRBJ2-7; no clear D. Sequenced: CD8+ T cells from PBMCs. This TCR was recovered from a human donor in good health (CMV status not recorded). Some clones in this sample may be carry-over from other donors' samples. The CDR3 protein is CSALEGYLTYEQYF. The CDR3 DNA reads as TGCAGTGCCTTGGAAGGATACTTAACCTACGAGCAGTACTTC.